These 29 T cell receptor beta chains came from one sample sequenced in a study of blood T cell repertoires in COVID-19. The table came from immunoSEQ multiplex PCR; TCRdb's copy has only in-frame clones and leaves some out. The repertoire has about 260,000 clones, approximately 84% of them found once; the top ten carry 8% to 9.5%. The specimen sequenced was peripheral blood. These TCRs come from a human donor in a cohort sampled during active COVID-19.

This chain connects TRBV19 to TRBJ2-1; TRBD1 is a possible D gene (5 bases). V lost 3 bases, J lost 0 bases, and 9 bases lay in between. Germline CDR1 and CDR2: LNHDA and SQIVND (reference sequence). The CDR3 spans 15 residues. The DNA of the CDR3 is TGTGCCAGTAGTATCGACAGAAGCTCCTACAATGAGCAGTTCTTC. Translation: CASSIDRSSYNEQFF.

The chain joins TRBV6-5 to TRBJ2-5; TRBD1 might be the D (6 bases). V lost 6 bases to trimming and J lost 5 bases, with 16 bases between them. CDR1 is MNHEY, CDR2 SVGAGI, per germline. This CDR3 has 14 amino acids. CDR3 sequence reads: CASSPGPGVETQYF. The CDR3 DNA is TGTGCCAGCAGCCCGGGACCAGGGGTGGAGACCCAGTACTTC.

The chain joins TRBV7-2 to TRBJ1-1, with TRBD1 as a possible D gene (5 bases). CDR1 is SGHTA and CDR2 is FQGNSA in the germline V gene. V dropped 7 bases and J dropped 7 bases, with 16 bases sitting between them. CDR3 length: 13 residues. The CDR3: CASNLAGVGEAFF. The CDR3 bases are TGTGCCAGCAACTTGGCGGGGGTTGGTGAAGCTTTCTTT.

In DNA form, the CDR3 reads TGTGCCAGCAGCCCGAGGGGACAGGGGGCGGGCAATGAGCAGTTCTTC. Its protein product is CASSPRGQGAGNEQFF. The J gene is TRBJ2-1, the V gene TRBV5-6, with 12 bases matching TRBD1. With V trimmed by 4 bases and J by 6 bases, 8 bases remained unmatched. The CDR3 covers 16 residues. Germline V gives CDR1 SGHDT, CDR2 YYEEEE.

The rearrangement joins TRBV28 to TRBJ2-7; TRBD1 is a possible D gene (6 bases). This CDR3 comprises 11 residues. V was shortened by 7 bases and J by 11 bases, with 15 bases between the two germline ends. Germline V lookup: CDR1 MDHEN, CDR2 SYDVKM. The CDR3, as DNA: TGTGCCAGCAACAAGATGGGGGCTGAGTACTTC. As protein: CASNKMGAEYF. The full variable domain, in which reference TRBV28 and TRBJ2-7 provide the parts outside the CDR3, is DVKVTQSSRYLVKRTGEKVFLECVQDMDHENMFWYRQDPGLGLRLIYFSYDVKMKEKGDIPEGYSVSREKKERFSLILESASTNQTSMYLCASNKMGAEYFGPGTRLTVT.

V gene TRBV2 combines with J gene TRBJ2-5; 12 nucleotides match TRBD1. In germline, CDR1 is SNHLY, CDR2 FYNNEI. The V segment lost 8 bases and the J segment 5 bases; nucleotides outside the gene matches: 9. The CDR3 totals 15 residues. This CDR3 is CASGGDRGPSETQYF. The CDR3 region has the DNA TGTGCCAGCGGTGGGGACAGGGGGCCAAGCGAGACCCAGTACTTC.

Only a few counts were recorded for this clone. The V gene is TRBV7-9, the J gene TRBJ1-4, with 8 bases lining up with TRBD1. The germline CDR1 and CDR2 sequences are SEHNR and FQNEAQ (reference sequence). The CDR3 is 13 amino acids. The V gene end was trimmed by 5 bases and the J gene end by 10 bases; junction bases not matched to a gene: 6. CDR3 in DNA: TGTGCCAGCAGCCCGACTACAGGGGGAAAACTGTTTTTT. Encoded protein: CASSPTTGGKLFF.

The V gene is TRBV4-3, the J gene TRBJ2-3; D remains unclear. Germline CDR1 and CDR2: LGHNA and YSLEER. This CDR3 comprises 13 residues. Trimming removed 8 bases from V and 0 bases from J, with 9 bases in between. The CDR3 here is CASARSSTDTQYF. DNA for the CDR3: TGCGCCAGCGCGAGATCTAGCACAGATACGCAGTATTTT.

This chain uses TRBV7-2 with TRBJ1-4, with 7 bases identical to TRBD1. Germline V gives CDR1 SGHTA, CDR2 FQGNSA. This CDR3 spans 15 amino acids. V gave up 2 bases and J gave up 8 bases; unmatched junction bases: 8. CDR3 amino acids: CASSLRRGLGEKLFF. Here the CDR3 DNA reads TGTGCCAGCAGCTTAAGGAGGGGGCTCGGAGAAAAACTGTTTTTT.

The genes are TRBV23-1 and TRBJ2-1; 7 nucleotides agree with TRBD1. TRBV23-1 carries the ORF label, with uncertain function. V lost 4 bases, J lost 4 bases, and 10 bases stayed unmatched. The CDR3 consists of 16 residues. This CDR3 reads CASSRNDRAPYNEQFF. DNA for the CDR3: TGCGCCAGCAGTCGGAACGACAGGGCCCCTTACAATGAGCAGTTCTTC.

The V gene is TRBV6-1, the J gene TRBJ1-1; 8 nucleotides line up with TRBD1. The length of the CDR3 is 15 residues. CDR1 and CDR2 from the germline V gene are MNHNS and SASEGT. Losses at the gene ends were 3 bases for V and 4 bases for J; bases not matched to a gene: 7. The CDR3 nucleotides read TGTGCCAGCAGTGAGCAACAGGGGGTGGGCACTGAAGCTTTCTTT. Its protein is CASSEQQGVGTEAFF.

V is TRBV10-2 and J is TRBJ1-2, with D possibly TRBD1 on 5 matching bases. The CDR3 runs 14 residues. CDR1 WSHSY and CDR2 SAAADI come from the germline V gene. The V end lost 4 bases, the J end lost 8 bases, and 17 bases lay between the germline ends. CDR3 sequence: CASSVVSGGGGYTF. For the CDR3, the DNA is TGCGCCAGCAGTGTTGTATCGGGGGGAGGCGGCTACACCTTC.

The V call is TRBV11-3, the J call TRBJ2-7; a weak D match, TRBD2 (5 bases). Germline V CDR1 and CDR2: SGHNT, YENEEA. V lost 5 bases and J 7 bases, leaving 15 bases between the germline ends. The CDR3 has 13 amino acids. DNA of the CDR3: TGTGCCAGCAGCAAAGGACTCAATGGGGAGCAGTACTTC. Its protein product is CASSKGLNGEQYF.

The chain carries TRBV6-5 and TRBJ1-4; no definite D call. Germline V gene lookup returns CDR1 MNHEY and CDR2 SVGAGI. This CDR3 contains 15 residues. Trimming took 6 bases from V and 0 from J, leaving 11 bases between them. Here the CDR3 DNA reads TGTGCCAGCAGGGGGAGGGTTGCAACTAATGAAAAACTGTTTTTT. Translation gives CASRGRVATNEKLFF.

The chain carries TRBV19 and TRBJ2-5; possibly TRBD2 for D (6 bases). From germline, CDR1 is LNHDA and CDR2 SQIVND (reference sequence). Trimming took 1 base from V and 1 from J, leaving 10 bases between them. CDR3 size: 15 residues. CDR3 loop: CASSIGGELQETQYF. The CDR3 DNA reads as TGTGCCAGTAGTATAGGGGGGGAACTCCAAGAGACCCAGTACTTC.

The CDR3 bases are TGTGCCAGCAGTTTAGGCAGGGACACCTTC. The encoded protein is CASSLGRDTF. The chain uses TRBV12-3 or TRBV12-4 and TRBJ1-2, with D perhaps TRBD1 (5 bases). This CDR3 comprises 10 residues. The ends were cut back, 1 base at V and 12 bases at J, with 6 bases in the middle.

This chain links TRBV29-1 with TRBJ2-2, with D tentatively TRBD2 (6 bases). CDR1 and CDR2 from the germline V gene are SQVTM and ANQGSEA. V lost 5 bases to trimming and J lost 7 bases, with 17 bases between them. This CDR3 has 14 residues. The CDR3: CSVRGGVGVGELFF. CDR3 coding DNA: TGCAGCGTTCGTGGCGGGGTAGGAGTCGGGGAGCTGTTTTTT.

This clone has a handful of counts. The rearrangement joins TRBV9 to TRBJ2-7; 15 positions agree with TRBD2. This CDR3 contains 16 residues. From germline, CDR1 is SGDLS and CDR2 YYNGEE. With 4 bases clipped from V and 6 bases from J, the junction kept 8 bases outside the gene matches. The CDR3 reads CASSPGLAGGGFEQYF. CDR3 in DNA: TGTGCCAGCAGCCCGGGACTAGCGGGAGGAGGATTCGAGCAGTACTTC.

The gene calls are TRBV27 and TRBJ1-5; 7 bases align to TRBD1. The CDR3 covers 16 residues. Trimming took 2 bases from V and 4 from J; bases not matched to a gene: 8. CDR1 and CDR2 from the germline V gene are MNHEY and SMNVEV (reference sequence). CDR3 coding DNA: TGTGCCAGCAGTTTAGGCAGGGGGTTACAAAATCAGCCCCAGCATTTT. Translated, it gives CASSLGRGLQNQPQHF.

Remarks on this clone: The same CDR3 can be traced to other DNA sequences in this sample. The CDR3 sequence: CASSQGQGSYEQYF. CDR3 DNA sequence: TGCGCCAGCAGCCAGGGACAGGGTTCCTACGAGCAGTACTTC. This chain links TRBV4-1 with TRBJ2-7; 9 bases match TRBD1. The CDR3 totals 14 residues. The V and J ends lost 3 bases and 1 base, in that order; junction bases with no gene match: 1. Germline V gene sequence: CDR1 MGHRA, CDR2 YSYEKL.

The V gene is TRBV4-3, the J gene TRBJ2-2; 8 bases align to TRBD1. The CDR3 extends over 17 amino acids. Trimming cost V 0 bases and J 1 base; bases outside gene matches: 4. Germline V CDR1 and CDR2: LGHNA, YSLEER. CDR3 coding DNA: TGCGCCAGCAGCCAAGATCGGACAGGGAGGAACACCGGGGAGCTGTTTTTT. Translating it yields CASSQDRTGRNTGELFF.

The chain joins TRBV18 to TRBJ1-4; D gene unclear. Germline CDR1 is KGHSH and CDR2 is LQKENI. Trimming pared 1 base from V and 2 bases from J, leaving 5 bases between. The length of the CDR3 is 14 residues. The CDR3 DNA reads TGTGCCAGCTCACCACGGGCGACTAATGAAAAACTGTTTTTT. Translation: CASSPRATNEKLFF.

The chain uses TRBV27 and TRBJ2-5; 13 positions match TRBD2. V was pared by 6 bases and J by 2 bases, with 12 bases of the junction left unmatched. Germline V CDR1 and CDR2: MNHEY, SMNVEV (reference sequence). The CDR3 spans 18 residues. CDR3 loop: CASRKLAGGPVWQETQYF. CDR3 sequence (DNA): TGTGCCAGCAGGAAACTAGCGGGGGGGCCGGTTTGGCAAGAGACCCAGTACTTC.

The CDR3 spells CASRPWTSGGTDTQYF. CDR3 DNA sequence: TGTGCCAGCAGACCCTGGACTAGCGGGGGAACAGATACGCAGTATTTT. This chain joins TRBV7-6 and TRBJ2-3; TRBD2 agrees at 13 bases. Germline assignment: CDR1 SGHVS and CDR2 FNYEAQ. The CDR3 is 16 amino acids. V shed 6 bases, J shed 3 bases, and the junction held 6 bases outside the gene matches.

This clone showed up just a few times. V is TRBV6-2 or TRBV6-3 and J is TRBJ2-7; a possible D gene is TRBD2 (5 bases). Trimming cost V 5 bases and J 3 bases, with 17 bases left between them. Germline lookup yields CDR1 MNHEY and CDR2 SVGEGT. The CDR3 has 15 amino acids. CDR3 in DNA: TGTGCCAGCAGTCGAATCGGACTGCGTGGCTACGAGCAGTACTTC. This codes for CASSRIGLRGYEQYF.

This chain connects TRBV20-1 to TRBJ2-2; 9 bases fit TRBD2. Germline V gene sequence: CDR1 DFQATT, CDR2 SNEGSKA (reference sequence). The CDR3 runs 16 residues. The V gene end was trimmed by 3 bases and the J gene end by 7 bases; junction bases not matched to a gene: 12. CDR3 nucleotides: TGCAGTGCTAGTAGGGGCCCTAGCGGGGTTTTCGGGGAGCTGTTTTTT. Protein sequence: CSASRGPSGVFGELFF.

J is TRBJ1-5 and V is TRBV19; no clear D gene. The ends were cut back, 3 bases at V and 2 bases at J, with 14 bases in the middle. The CDR3 is made up of 16 amino acids. In germline, CDR1 is LNHDA, CDR2 SQIVND (reference sequence). The DNA for the CDR3 is TGTGCCAGTAGTATCCCACTGGTCCCCGGCAATCAGCCCCAGCATTTT. This sequence encodes CASSIPLVPGNQPQHF.

This clone was seen many times. This same CDR3 is encoded by further DNA sequences in the sample. This sequence joins TRBV9 and TRBJ2-1, with 10 bases that match TRBD2. This CDR3 contains 16 residues. V lost 0 bases to trimming and J lost 7 bases; unmatched junction nucleotides: 7. Germline V lookup: CDR1 SGDLS, CDR2 YYNGEE. CDR3 coding DNA: TGTGCCAGCAGCGTAGAAGCGGGAGGGCGCATAAATGAGCAGTTCTTC. Translating it yields CASSVEAGGRINEQFF. The whole variable domain, remainder taken from reference TRBV9 and TRBJ2-1, is DSGVTQTPKHLITATGQRVTLRCSPRSGDLSVYWYQQSLDQGLQFLIQYYNGEERAKGNILERFSAQQFPDLHSELNLSSLELGDSALYFCASSVEAGGRINEQFFGPGTRLTVL.

The gene calls are TRBV19 and TRBJ2-2, with D possibly matching TRBD1 (6 bases). Germline assignment: CDR1 LNHDA and CDR2 SQIVND (reference sequence). This CDR3 is built from 13 residues. V lost 11 bases to trimming and J lost 4 bases, with 14 bases between them. CDR3 protein: CAAYRVRTGELFF. The CDR3 region has the DNA TGTGCCGCATACAGGGTGCGCACCGGGGAGCTGTTTTTT. The complete variable domain, with remaining parts taken from reference TRBV19 and TRBJ2-2, reads DGGITQSPKYLFRKEGQNVTLSCEQNLNHDAMYWYRQDPGQGLRLIYYSQIVNDFQKGDIAEGYSVSREKKESFPLTVTSAQKNPTAFYLCAAYRVRTGELFFGEGSRLTVL.